This entry lists 31 T cell receptor beta chains sequenced from one sample in a study of blood T cells in healthy people across ages. It was with a sample-barcoded 5' primer and a J-beta primer mix that a second PCR of roughly 7 to 12 cycles was run. TCRdb processed the 5' RACE reads anew with MiXCR; each CDR3 protein has one entry. The sample yields roughly 930,000 distinct CDR3 sequences, about 44% seen once. Material for sequencing was blood. The receptors derive from a man aged 30 to 39 in good health.

The chain recombines TRBV14 with TRBJ2-5; tentatively, D is TRBD2 (5 bases). The closer fit of TRBJ2-7 to the DNA end suggests the J call may be wrong. The CDR3 is 16 amino acids. The germline CDR1 and CDR2 sequences are SGHDN and FVKESK. For the CDR3, the DNA is TGTGCCAGCAGCCAAGATCGTAGGAGCGGAGACTACGAGCAGTACTTC. It yields the protein CASSQDRRSGDYEQYF.

This clonotype was seen a handful of times. The chain links TRBV12-3 or TRBV12-4 to TRBJ1-6; TRBD1 might be the D (6 bases). V was clipped by 7 bases and J by 5 bases, with 21 bases between them. The CDR3 loop spans 17 amino acids. CDR3 coding DNA: TGTGCCAGCACCCCTCGCAGGGGCCAGGGGAATAATTCACCCCTCCACTTT. Amino acids: CASTPRRGQGNNSPLHF.

This rearrangement joins TRBV6-2 or TRBV6-3 to TRBJ2-3, with 10 nucleotides matching TRBD2. Trimming cost V 5 bases and J 5 bases; bases outside gene matches: 4. The CDR3 has 14 amino acids. Germline-derived CDR1 and CDR2 are MNHEY and SVGEGT. CDR3 nucleotides: TGTGCCAGCAGTAGCGGGGGGGCCATAGATACGCAGTATTTT. It encodes CASSSGGAIDTQYF.

The chain carries TRBV15 and TRBJ1-2; D remains unclear. Trimming left V 0 bases short and J 3 bases short, with 17 bases between. There are 17 residues in the CDR3. The germline CDR1 and CDR2 sequences are LNHNV and YYDKDF (reference sequence). As DNA, the CDR3 is TGTGCCACCAGCAGAGAGCAAGCGGAGGCCCGCTACTATGGCTACACCTTC. It specifies CATSREQAEARYYGYTF.

This clonotype was recorded many times. V and J are TRBV6-2 or TRBV6-3 and TRBJ2-5; a weak D match, TRBD1 (7 bases). The ends were cut back, 7 bases at V and 1 base at J, with 16 bases in the middle. CDR3 length: 15 amino acids. Germline loops: CDR1 MNHEY, CDR2 SVGEGT. CDR3 sequence: CASTRWRDSQETQYF. As DNA, the CDR3 is TGTGCCAGCACCCGCTGGCGGGACAGCCAAGAGACCCAGTACTTC.

This clonotype was recorded many times. The V gene is TRBV6-1, the J gene TRBJ2-7, with 8 bases lining up with TRBD1. Germline lookup yields CDR1 MNHNS and CDR2 SASEGT. The V segment lost 5 bases and the J segment 3 bases; nucleotides outside the gene matches: 9. This CDR3 comprises 15 residues. CDR3 nucleotides: TGTGCCAGCAGTATAAGACAGGGGACGAACTACGAGCAGTACTTC. Translated: CASSIRQGTNYEQYF.

J is TRBJ2-7 and V is TRBV4-1; the D is unclear. V was shortened by 4 bases and J by 7 bases, with 20 bases between the two germline ends. This CDR3 comprises 15 residues. The germline gives CDR1 MGHRA, CDR2 YSYEKL. In DNA form, the CDR3 reads TGCGCCAGCAGCCCCTCGCCGGGCTCCTACAATGAGCAGTACTTC. It translates to CASSPSPGSYNEQYF.

The J gene is TRBJ2-7, the V gene TRBV11-1, with D perhaps matching TRBD2 (5 bases). The J call could be wrong; TRBJ2-5 is a better fit for the DNA end. CDR1 and CDR2 from the germline V gene are SGHAT and FQDESV (reference sequence). The CDR3 extends over 14 amino acids. The CDR3 sequence: CASSARRTEETQYF. The CDR3 DNA reads as TGTGCCAGCAGTGCCCGGCGGACTGAAGAGACCCAGTACTTC.

The sample holds a few counts of this clonotype. CDR3 DNA: TGTGCCAGCAGTGCACCTCGAGACTTCGGTGGCTACACCTTC. The encoded protein is CASSAPRDFGGYTF. The genes are TRBV6-1 and TRBJ1-2; no definite D call. V lost 4 bases to trimming and J lost 7 bases, with 16 bases between them. This CDR3 has 14 residues. The V gene's germline CDR1 is MNHNS and CDR2 SASEGT.

The chain employs TRBV7-9 and TRBJ2-4; 11 positions agree with TRBD1. V lost 1 base to trimming and J lost 2 bases; unmatched junction nucleotides: 1. The CDR3 sequence is 16 residues long. Germline CDR1 and CDR2: SEHNR and FQNEAQ (reference sequence). Here the CDR3 reads CASSLGDRGTKNIQYF. Written as DNA, the CDR3 is TGTGCCAGCAGCTTAGGGGACAGGGGGACCAAAAACATTCAGTACTTC.

The chain carries TRBV7-3 and TRBJ1-1; 7 positions agree with TRBD1. V was clipped by 5 bases and J by 2 bases; unmatched bases: 8. CDR1 SGHTA and CDR2 FQGTGA come from the germline V gene. This CDR3 spans 15 amino acids. Written as DNA, the CDR3 is TGTGCCAGCAGCCCCCTTGGGACAGTTAACACTGAAGCTTTCTTT. It yields the protein CASSPLGTVNTEAFF.

The V call is TRBV7-8, the J call TRBJ2-5; D might be TRBD2 (5 bases). Trimming took off 2 bases at V and 2 bases at J, with 12 bases between the two ends. The germline V gene encodes CDR1 SGHVS and CDR2 FQNEAQ. The CDR3 is made up of 15 amino acids. CDR3: CASSLYFQRQETQYF. CDR3 DNA sequence: TGTGCCAGCAGCTTATATTTCCAGCGGCAAGAGACCCAGTACTTC.

The chain links TRBV27 to TRBJ2-2, with TRBD2 as a possible D gene (5 bases). The CDR3 length is 15 residues. Germline V gene sequence: CDR1 MNHEY, CDR2 SMNVEV (reference sequence). V was cut by 2 bases and J by 2 bases, with 9 bases left in between. The CDR3: CASSLGLANTGELFF. DNA for the CDR3: TGTGCCAGCAGTTTAGGGCTAGCTAACACCGGGGAGCTGTTTTTT.

This sequence joins TRBV6-2 or TRBV6-3 and TRBJ2-7, with D perhaps TRBD1 (5 bases). This CDR3 is 16 amino acids long. From germline, CDR1 is MNHEY and CDR2 SVGEGT. V was clipped by 2 bases and J by 2 bases, with 16 bases between them. CDR3 in DNA: TGTGCCAGCAGTTACCCCGGAACAGGCCCTGCCTACGAGCAGTACTTC. It codes for CASSYPGTGPAYEQYF.

CDR3 in DNA: TGTGCCAGTAGTATAAGGAACGGGGGCTACACCTTC. This translates into CASSIRNGGYTF. This sequence joins TRBV19 and TRBJ1-2, with D unclear. Trimming shortened V by 2 bases and J by 8 bases, and 9 bases separated the two germline ends. This CDR3 contains 12 residues. CDR1 is LNHDA and CDR2 is SQIVND in the germline V gene (reference sequence).

The chain employs TRBV6-2 or TRBV6-3 and TRBJ2-7, with D possibly matching TRBD2 (6 bases). Gene TRBJ2-5 matches the end of the DNA better, so the J call may be wrong. Germline CDR1 reads MNHEY; CDR2 reads SVGEGT. CDR3 length: 16 residues. The CDR3 DNA reads as TGTGCCAGCAGTTACCCGCCCGCGGGACCTGTTTCGACCCAGTACTTC. Translating it yields CASSYPPAGPVSTQYF.

V and J are TRBV3-1 and TRBJ1-1, with a possible D match to TRBD1 (6 bases). Germline V CDR1 and CDR2: LGHDT, YNNKEL (reference sequence). The CDR3 totals 11 residues. The germline V and J ends were trimmed by 8 bases and 7 bases, with 11 bases remaining between them. CDR3 bases: TGTGCCAGCGGGTCAGGGGTTGAAGCTTTCTTT. It yields the protein CASGSGVEAFF.

V is TRBV6-5 and J is TRBJ2-7, with TRBD1 matching 12 bases. J lost 5 bases, V lost 7 bases, and 12 bases had no gene match. The CDR3 spans 16 residues. CDR1 is MNHEY and CDR2 is SVGAGI in the germline V gene. CDR3 DNA sequence: TGTGCCAGCATATCCGGGACCGGGACAGGGGGCAACGAGCAGTACTTC. Translated: CASISGTGTGGNEQYF.

The sample holds one count of this clonotype. This chain uses TRBV20-1 with TRBJ2-1, with 8 nucleotides matching TRBD2. The germline gives CDR1 DFQATT, CDR2 SNEGSKA (reference sequence). V was pared by 0 bases and J by 3 bases, with 10 bases of the junction left unmatched. The CDR3 spans 17 residues. DNA for the CDR3: TGCAGTGCTAGAGATTTGGCCCCCGGGACTAGCTACAATGAGCAGTTCTTC. Its translation is CSARDLAPGTSYNEQFF.

The rearrangement uses TRBV27 and TRBJ2-2, with D unresolved. CDR3 length equals 13 residues. Germline assignment: CDR1 MNHEY and CDR2 SMNVEV (reference sequence). The germline V and J ends were trimmed by 3 bases and 11 bases, with 13 bases remaining between them. The DNA for the CDR3 is TGTGCCAGCAGTTTCAGGACCTTAGGAGAGCTGTTTTTT. Its translation: CASSFRTLGELFF.

This chain joins TRBV12-3 or TRBV12-4 and TRBJ1-1; the D is unclear. Trimming cost V 5 bases and J 7 bases, with 14 bases left between them. CDR3 size: 13 residues. CDR3 sequence reads: CASSPLILDEAFF. The CDR3 coding sequence is TGTGCCAGCAGTCCTCTCATCCTAGATGAAGCTTTCTTT.

As to this clonotype: This may be a read error, as it is one base from a much larger clone. The V and J genes are TRBV20-1 and TRBJ2-7; possible D gene TRBD1, 6 bases. V was shortened by 1 base and J by 2 bases, with 15 bases between the two germline ends. The CDR3 consists of 15 residues. Germline V CDR1 and CDR2: DFQATT, SNEGSKA (reference sequence). The CDR3, as DNA: TGCAGTGCTAGAGGGGTTGGGGGCAGTACCTACGAGCAGTACTTC. This codes for CSARGVGGSTYEQYF.

This clonotype was observed a handful of times. The V gene is TRBV27, the J gene TRBJ2-1, with 11 bases matching TRBD2. Trimming cost V 9 bases and J 3 bases; bases outside gene matches: 13. The CDR3 extends over 17 amino acids. The germline V gene has CDR1 MNHEY and CDR2 SMNVEV (reference sequence). As DNA, the CDR3 is TGTGCCAGGGACAAGCTAGCGGGGGGCCCTCTCTACAATGAGCAGTTCTTC. Amino acids: CARDKLAGGPLYNEQFF.

The chain carries TRBV20-1 and TRBJ2-1; 9 nucleotides align to TRBD2. The CDR3 covers 13 residues. Germline CDR1 DFQATT, CDR2 SNEGSKA (reference sequence). The ends lost 3 bases at V and 10 bases at J; junction bases unmatched: 7. The CDR3 reads CSASGRGGREQFF. CDR3 bases: TGCAGTGCTAGTGGGCGGGGGGGCCGAGAGCAGTTCTTC.

V usage is TRBV4-1 and J usage is TRBJ1-2; the match to TRBD1 covers 7 bases. The CDR3 sequence is 14 residues long. Trimming cost V 3 bases and J 5 bases; bases outside gene matches: 6. CDR1 is MGHRA and CDR2 is YSYEKL in the germline V gene. The CDR3 here is CASSHIGQEYGYTF. The CDR3 DNA is TGCGCCAGCAGCCATATCGGACAGGAGTATGGCTACACCTTC.

The chain links TRBV4-2 to TRBJ1-2; TRBD1 agrees at 10 bases. The CDR3 length is 14 residues. Trimming took 1 base from V and 7 from J; bases not matched to a gene: 3. Looked up from germline, CDR1 is LGHNA and CDR2 is YNFKEQ. The CDR3 DNA reads TGTGCCAGCAGCCAAGCCGGGACAGGGGCTGGCTACACCTTC. This translates into CASSQAGTGAGYTF.

This clonotype came up a few times. DNA for the CDR3: TGTGCCAGCAGTGGGACTCCAAGCTCCTACGAGCAGTACTTC. Protein product: CASSGTPSSYEQYF. The genes are TRBV12-3 or TRBV12-4 and TRBJ2-7; D might be TRBD2 (6 bases). The CDR3 covers 14 residues. The V gene lost 5 bases and the J gene lost 0 bases, with 11 bases spanning the gap.

This clonotype was detected a few times. The chain combines TRBV9 with TRBJ1-1; 10 bases agree with TRBD1. In germline, CDR1 is SGDLS, CDR2 YYNGEE. J lost 5 bases, V lost 4 bases, and 11 bases had no gene match. This CDR3 is 16 amino acids long. The CDR3 reads CASSQTGQGFSTEAFF. The DNA of the CDR3 is TGTGCCAGCAGCCAAACGGGACAGGGGTTTTCTACTGAAGCTTTCTTT.

The chain employs TRBV10-3 and TRBJ2-3; TRBD1 matches 8 bases. The V and J ends lost 2 bases and 4 bases, in that order; junction bases with no gene match: 5. CDR3 length: 15 amino acids. Germline CDR1 reads ENHRY; CDR2 reads SYGVKD. Written as DNA, the CDR3 is TGTGCCATCAGTGAGACAGGGGGAGTCGCAGATACGCAGTATTTT. This codes for CAISETGGVADTQYF.

V and J are TRBV7-2 and TRBJ1-6; D not certain. The germline gives CDR1 SGHTA, CDR2 FQGNSA. The ends were cut back, 5 bases at V and 9 bases at J, with 11 bases in the middle. The CDR3 has 13 residues. CDR3 sequence: CASSEKAGSPLHF. The CDR3, as DNA: TGTGCCAGCAGCGAAAAGGCGGGTTCACCCCTCCACTTT.

This clonotype was observed a handful of times. The chain links TRBV7-2 to TRBJ1-6, with D possibly matching TRBD1 (5 bases). Germline lookup yields CDR1 SGHTA and CDR2 FQGNSA. This CDR3 is built from 16 residues. The V end was cut by 3 bases, the J end by 3 bases, with 12 bases between. CDR3 coding DNA: TGTGCCAGCAGCTTGGTCTCGGGGGGCTATAATTCACCCCTCCACTTT. Translated, it gives CASSLVSGGYNSPLHF.